A selection of T cell receptor beta chains follows, all from one sample in a study of blood T cell repertoires in COVID-19. Clones were sequenced by immunoSEQ multiplex PCR, and TCRdb holds only the in-frame ones, with some missing. The repertoire consists of about 110,000 clones, with about 91% occurring once and the leading ten covering 6.5% to 7%. Input material: peripheral blood. Source of these receptors: a man aged 50-59 years with active or convalescent COVID-19. Both conserved end residues are part of each CDR3. Each record gives: D gene, clone size, V gene, J gene, CDR3 protein, CDR3 DNA. D genes are given only for firm matches. Rows may omit the clone size; those that give it use once, few, many or a size class.

d_call: TRBD2; clone_size: -; v_call: TRBV5-1; j_call: TRBJ2-7; cdr3_aa: CASRPRPQAEAGYRRDEQYF; cdr3_nt: TGCGCCAGCAGACCCCGCCCCCAAGCCGAAGCGGGATATCGGCGGGACGAGCAGTACTTC
d_call: -; clone_size: -; v_call: TRBV19; j_call: TRBJ1-1; cdr3_aa: CASSSPGAYRGATEAFF; cdr3_nt: TGTGCCAGTAGTAGCCCAGGGGCCTACCGGGGTGCCACTGAAGCTTTCTTT
d_call: TRBD1; clone_size: -; v_call: TRBV27; j_call: TRBJ2-7; cdr3_aa: CASSLGRGFDEQYF; cdr3_nt: TGTGCCAGCAGTTTAGGCAGGGGGTTCGATGAGCAGTACTTC
d_call: -; clone_size: -; v_call: TRBV28; j_call: TRBJ1-2; cdr3_aa: CASSIEVSGGYTF; cdr3_nt: TGTGCCAGCAGTATTGAGGTTTCGGGTGGCTACACCTTC
d_call: TRBD2; clone_size: -; v_call: TRBV7-9; j_call: TRBJ2-1; cdr3_aa: CASSRSFSIAGSTYNEQFF; cdr3_nt: TGTGCCAGCAGCCGCTCTTTCTCTATAGCGGGTTCGACCTACAATGAGCAGTTCTTC
d_call: TRBD2; clone_size: -; v_call: TRBV19; j_call: TRBJ2-1; cdr3_aa: CASKLAGGRYNEQFF; cdr3_nt: TGTGCCAGTAAGCTAGCGGGAGGTCGCTACAATGAGCAGTTCTTC
d_call: -; clone_size: -; v_call: TRBV5-1; j_call: TRBJ1-1; cdr3_aa: CASSLALGAVTEAFF; cdr3_nt: TGCGCCAGCAGCTTGGCCTTGGGGGCGGTCACTGAAGCTTTCTTT
d_call: -; clone_size: -; v_call: TRBV28; j_call: TRBJ2-1; cdr3_aa: CASSSSTSGNNEQFF; cdr3_nt: -
d_call: -; clone_size: -; v_call: TRBV27; j_call: TRBJ1-2; cdr3_aa: CASQTGREGYTF; cdr3_nt: TGTGCCAGTCAGACAGGCCGAGAAGGCTACACCTTC
d_call: -; clone_size: -; v_call: TRBV4-3; j_call: TRBJ2-6; cdr3_aa: CASSQEADLSGANVLTF; cdr3_nt: TGCGCCAGCAGCCAAGAAGCGGATCTCTCTGGGGCCAACGTCCTGACTTTC
d_call: TRBD2; clone_size: -; v_call: TRBV29-1; j_call: TRBJ2-1; cdr3_aa: CSVLISGSRNEQFF; cdr3_nt: TGCAGCGTGTTGATTAGCGGGAGTCGAAATGAGCAGTTCTTC
d_call: -; clone_size: -; v_call: TRBV20-1; j_call: TRBJ1-5; cdr3_aa: CSASTRSNQPQHF; cdr3_nt: TGCAGTGCTAGTACCAGAAGCAATCAGCCCCAGCATTTT
d_call: -; clone_size: -; v_call: TRBV6-2/TRBV6-3; j_call: TRBJ2-3; cdr3_aa: CASSYSIDPTDSNTDTQYF; cdr3_nt: TGTGCCAGCAGTTACTCTATTGATCCTACAGATTCTAACACAGATACGCAGTATTTT
d_call: -; clone_size: -; v_call: TRBV11-3; j_call: TRBJ2-3; cdr3_aa: CASSSRVGKTDTQYF; cdr3_nt: TGTGCCAGCAGCTCCCGGGTCGGGAAAACAGATACGCAGTATTTT
d_call: TRBD2; clone_size: -; v_call: TRBV5-1; j_call: TRBJ2-1; cdr3_aa: CASSFESLAGYNEQFF; cdr3_nt: TGCGCCAGCAGCTTCGAATCGCTAGCGGGGTACAATGAGCAGTTCTTC
d_call: -; clone_size: -; v_call: TRBV2; j_call: TRBJ2-5; cdr3_aa: CASSLDRPARETQYF; cdr3_nt: TGTGCCAGCAGTTTGGACAGACCCGCCAGGGAGACCCAGTACTTC
d_call: -; clone_size: -; v_call: TRBV5-1; j_call: TRBJ2-1; cdr3_aa: CASSSGTYNEQFF; cdr3_nt: TGCGCCAGCAGCTCCGGTACCTACAATGAGCAGTTCTTC
d_call: TRBD1; clone_size: once; v_call: TRBV18; j_call: TRBJ1-3; cdr3_aa: CASSPVTGHGNTIYF; cdr3_nt: TGTGCCAGCTCACCTGTGACAGGGCACGGAAACACCATATATTTT
d_call: TRBD2; clone_size: -; v_call: TRBV9; j_call: TRBJ2-1; cdr3_aa: CASSVSARTSGVRSLSYNEQFF; cdr3_nt: TGTGCCAGCAGCGTATCCGCCCGGACTAGCGGAGTCCGAAGTCTCTCCTACAATGAGCAGTTCTTC
d_call: -; clone_size: -; v_call: TRBV18; j_call: TRBJ2-7; cdr3_aa: CASSPPSSEQYF; cdr3_nt: TGTGCCAGCTCACCACCGTCCAGCGAGCAGTACTTC
d_call: TRBD2; clone_size: -; v_call: TRBV6-1; j_call: TRBJ2-7; cdr3_aa: CASSEAPSGSWGEQYF; cdr3_nt: TGTGCCAGCAGTGAAGCCCCTAGCGGGAGTTGGGGCGAGCAGTACTTC
d_call: -; clone_size: few; v_call: TRBV19; j_call: TRBJ2-1; cdr3_aa: CASSIPRVRGNEQFF; cdr3_nt: TGTGCCAGTAGTATTCCCAGGGTCCGGGGGAATGAGCAGTTCTTC
d_call: TRBD2; clone_size: -; v_call: TRBV10-2; j_call: TRBJ2-5; cdr3_aa: CASSENSGYQETQYF; cdr3_nt: TGCGCCAGCAGTGAGAATAGCGGGTACCAAGAGACCCAGTACTTC
d_call: TRBD1; clone_size: -; v_call: TRBV24-1; j_call: TRBJ2-5; cdr3_aa: CATSDGWGQGRGEETQYF; cdr3_nt: TGTGCCACCAGTGATGGGTGGGGACAGGGACGAGGGGAAGAGACCCAGTACTTC
d_call: TRBD1; clone_size: -; v_call: TRBV6-5; j_call: TRBJ2-7; cdr3_aa: CASRPGQGAYEQYF; cdr3_nt: TGTGCCAGCAGACCCGGACAGGGAGCCTACGAGCAGTACTTC
d_call: -; clone_size: -; v_call: TRBV12-3/TRBV12-4; j_call: TRBJ1-5; cdr3_aa: CASSLGQNQPQHF; cdr3_nt: TGTGCCAGCAGTTTAGGCCAGAATCAGCCCCAGCATTTT
d_call: TRBD1; clone_size: -; v_call: TRBV28; j_call: TRBJ1-5; cdr3_aa: CASSPDRGKYGSNQPQHF; cdr3_nt: TGTGCCAGCAGCCCAGACAGGGGGAAATATGGTAGCAATCAGCCCCAGCATTTT
d_call: -; clone_size: few; v_call: TRBV5-4; j_call: TRBJ1-6; cdr3_aa: CASSPRQDGDSPLHF; cdr3_nt: TGTGCCAGCAGCCCCCGGCAGGATGGTGATTCACCCCTCCACTTT
d_call: -; clone_size: -; v_call: TRBV6-5; j_call: TRBJ2-7; cdr3_aa: CASSYSGQAFSYEQYF; cdr3_nt: TGTGCCAGCAGTTACTCGGGACAAGCTTTTTCCTACGAGCAGTACTTC
d_call: TRBD1; clone_size: -; v_call: TRBV7-6; j_call: TRBJ1-1; cdr3_aa: CASSVQGDSTEAFF; cdr3_nt: TGTGCCAGCAGCGTCCAGGGGGATTCCACTGAAGCTTTCTTT
d_call: -; clone_size: -; v_call: TRBV7-9; j_call: TRBJ1-6; cdr3_aa: CASNIGGGGNSPLHF; cdr3_nt: TGTGCCAGCAACATTGGGGGCGGCGGAAATTCACCCCTCCACTTT
d_call: -; clone_size: -; v_call: TRBV7-2; j_call: TRBJ2-1; cdr3_aa: CASSSPPGTYNEQFF; cdr3_nt: TGTGCCAGCAGCTCCCCACCCGGGACTTACAATGAGCAGTTCTTC
d_call: TRBD1; clone_size: -; v_call: TRBV4-1; j_call: TRBJ1-2; cdr3_aa: CASSQDLQDRVYGYTF; cdr3_nt: TGCGCCAGCAGCCAAGATCTCCAGGACAGGGTCTATGGCTACACCTTC
d_call: TRBD1; clone_size: -; v_call: TRBV7-6; j_call: TRBJ2-5; cdr3_aa: CASSQGTALETQYF; cdr3_nt: TGTGCCAGCAGCCAGGGGACAGCGTTGGAGACCCAGTACTTC
d_call: -; clone_size: -; v_call: TRBV12-3/TRBV12-4; j_call: TRBJ1-2; cdr3_aa: CASRRQRDGYTF; cdr3_nt: TGTGCCAGCAGAAGACAGCGGGACGGCTACACCTTC
d_call: -; clone_size: once; v_call: TRBV5-1; j_call: TRBJ1-2; cdr3_aa: CASSLAGELAVGYTF; cdr3_nt: TGCGCCAGCAGCTTGGCCGGAGAGCTCGCAGTTGGCTACACCTTC
d_call: -; clone_size: -; v_call: TRBV28; j_call: TRBJ2-2; cdr3_aa: CASSWPDRGGIGELFF; cdr3_nt: TGTGCCAGCAGTTGGCCAGACAGGGGAGGGATCGGGGAGCTGTTTTTT
d_call: -; clone_size: -; v_call: TRBV6-5; j_call: TRBJ2-7; cdr3_aa: CASSSNRVHEQYF; cdr3_nt: TGTGCCAGCAGTTCTAACAGGGTCCACGAGCAGTACTTC
d_call: TRBD1; clone_size: -; v_call: TRBV19; j_call: TRBJ2-5; cdr3_aa: CATRGQGGETQYF; cdr3_nt: TGTGCCACTAGGGGACAGGGAGGGGAGACCCAGTACTTC
d_call: TRBD1; clone_size: -; v_call: TRBV28; j_call: TRBJ1-2; cdr3_aa: CASSPPGQGAYGYTF; cdr3_nt: TGTGCCAGCAGTCCACCCGGACAGGGTGCCTATGGCTACACCTTC